This T cell receptor (beta chain) came from a study of shared clonotypes between healthy human individuals. On this clone: Antigen: not known.

The germline V gene has CDR1 SNHLY and CDR2 FYNNEI. The CDR3 totals 16 residues. Unmatched junction bases numbered 6, after V lost 5 bases and J lost 4 bases. Points from the study as a whole: Clonotype sharing among donors, it was expected, would be affected by sequencing depth.

Only CD45RO-negative cells positively selected for CCR7 counted as naive CD8 cells, so terminally differentiated effector memory CD45RA+ cells were excluded. The data were produced by immunoSEQ multiplex PCR, yet TCRdb's version contains in-frame clones alone and is incomplete. This sample has nearly 2 million clones, with approximately 95% found just once. This sequence joins TRBV2 and TRBJ2-2, with 11 bases identical to TRBD2. The specimen sequenced was naive CD8+ T cells sorted from blood. The receptor was isolated from a man in his late teens or twenties in good health. CDR3 bases: TGTGCCAGCAGTTTACTAGCGGGAGAGAGCACCGGGGAGCTGTTTTTT. This gives the protein CASSLLAGESTGELFF.